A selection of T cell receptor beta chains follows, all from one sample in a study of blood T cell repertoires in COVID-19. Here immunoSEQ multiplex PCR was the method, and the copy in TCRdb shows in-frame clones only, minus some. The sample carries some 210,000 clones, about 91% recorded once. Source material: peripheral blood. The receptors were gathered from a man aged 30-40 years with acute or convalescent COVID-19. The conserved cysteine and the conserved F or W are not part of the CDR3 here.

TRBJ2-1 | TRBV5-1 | ASSFGLADRYNEQF
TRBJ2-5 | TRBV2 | ASSAGTRKETQY
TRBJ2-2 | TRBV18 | ASSTYAPGELF
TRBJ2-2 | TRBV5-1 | ASSLGGINTGELF
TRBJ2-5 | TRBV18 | ASSPKFYRGVETQY
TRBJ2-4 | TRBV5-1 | ASSPGQGLAKNIQY
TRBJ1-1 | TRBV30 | AYSFQPSGQTNTEAF
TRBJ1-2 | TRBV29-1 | SVDPGDYGYT
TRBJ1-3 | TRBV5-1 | ASSPQGTGNTIY
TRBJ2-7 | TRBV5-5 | ASSRVRMTSYEQY
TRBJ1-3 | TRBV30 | VRKTENTIY
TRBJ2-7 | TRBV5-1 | ASSLGLAGGSYEQY
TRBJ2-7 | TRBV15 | ATSMTGGSYEQY
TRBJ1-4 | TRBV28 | ASSLGIRTGERMF
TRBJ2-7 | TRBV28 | ASSFGNAYEQY
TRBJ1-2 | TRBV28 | ASSLLVGGNGYT
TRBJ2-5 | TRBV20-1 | SASGGTQY
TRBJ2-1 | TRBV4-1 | ASSQDPDRGKGNYNEQF
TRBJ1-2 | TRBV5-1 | ASSLNGRADGYT
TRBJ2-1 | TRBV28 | ASSSRPGNEQF
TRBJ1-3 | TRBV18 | ASSPYSGTGYGNTIY
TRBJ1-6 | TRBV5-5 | ASSLKSGTGGTNSPLH
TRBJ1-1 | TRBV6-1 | ASSERGIVNTEAF
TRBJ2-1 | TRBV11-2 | ASSRNGDRVYNEQF